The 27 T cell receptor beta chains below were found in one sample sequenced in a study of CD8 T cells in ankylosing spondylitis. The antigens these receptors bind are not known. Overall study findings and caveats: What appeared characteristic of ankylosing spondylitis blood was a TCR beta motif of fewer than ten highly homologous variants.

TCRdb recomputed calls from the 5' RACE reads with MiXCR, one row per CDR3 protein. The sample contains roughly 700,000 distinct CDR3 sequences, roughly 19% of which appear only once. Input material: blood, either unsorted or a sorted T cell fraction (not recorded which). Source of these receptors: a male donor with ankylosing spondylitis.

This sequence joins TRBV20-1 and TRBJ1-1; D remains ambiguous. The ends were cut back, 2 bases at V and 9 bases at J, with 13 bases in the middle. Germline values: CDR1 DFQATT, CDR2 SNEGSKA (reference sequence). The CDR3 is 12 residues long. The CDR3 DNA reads TGCAGTGCTAGATTTCCAGGCCCCAAAGCTTTCTTT. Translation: CSARFPGPKAFF.

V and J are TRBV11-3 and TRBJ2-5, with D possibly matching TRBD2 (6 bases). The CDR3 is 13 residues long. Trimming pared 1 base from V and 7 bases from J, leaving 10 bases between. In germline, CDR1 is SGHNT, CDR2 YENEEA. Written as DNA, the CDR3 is TGTGCCAGCAGCTTAGTGGCCGGGGGGACCCAGTACTTC. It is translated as CASSLVAGGTQYF.

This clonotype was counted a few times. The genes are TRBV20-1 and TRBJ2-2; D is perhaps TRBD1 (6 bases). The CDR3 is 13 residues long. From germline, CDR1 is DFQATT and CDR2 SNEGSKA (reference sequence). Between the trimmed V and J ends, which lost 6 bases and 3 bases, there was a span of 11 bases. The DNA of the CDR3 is TGCAGTGCCCTACGGACAGACACCGGGGAGCTGTTTTTT. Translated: CSALRTDTGELFF.

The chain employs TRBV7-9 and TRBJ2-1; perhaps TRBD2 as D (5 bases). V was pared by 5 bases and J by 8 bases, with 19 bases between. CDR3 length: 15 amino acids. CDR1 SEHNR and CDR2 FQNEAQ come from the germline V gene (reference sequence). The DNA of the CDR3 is TGTGCCAGCAGCCATCAGGCTTTTCTGCGGGATGAGCAGTTCTTC. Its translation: CASSHQAFLRDEQFF.

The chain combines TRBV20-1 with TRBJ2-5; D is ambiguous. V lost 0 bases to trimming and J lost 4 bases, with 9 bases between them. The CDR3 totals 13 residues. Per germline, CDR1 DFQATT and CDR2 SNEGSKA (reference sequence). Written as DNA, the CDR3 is TGCAGTGCTAGAGATCTGTTAATAGAGACCCAGTACTTC. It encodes CSARDLLIETQYF.

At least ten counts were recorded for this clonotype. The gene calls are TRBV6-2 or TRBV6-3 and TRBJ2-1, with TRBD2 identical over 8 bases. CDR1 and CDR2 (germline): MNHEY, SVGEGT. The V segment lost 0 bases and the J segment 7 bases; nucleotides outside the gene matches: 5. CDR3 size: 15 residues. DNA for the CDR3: TGTGCCAGCAGTTACTCTGCCAGCGGGGGTAATGAGCAGTTCTTC. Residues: CASSYSASGGNEQFF.

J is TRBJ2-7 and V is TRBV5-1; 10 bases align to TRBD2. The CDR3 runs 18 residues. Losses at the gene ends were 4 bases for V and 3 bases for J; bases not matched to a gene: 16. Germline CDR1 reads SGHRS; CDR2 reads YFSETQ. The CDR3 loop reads CASSPWASGSIGNYEQYF. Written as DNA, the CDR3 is TGCGCCAGCAGCCCCTGGGCTAGCGGGAGCATAGGGAACTACGAGCAGTACTTC.

The CDR3 DNA reads TGCAGCGTTGGGTCCACAGTTAGCCCTGAAGCTTTCTTT. This gives the protein CSVGSTVSPEAFF. V is TRBV29-1 and J is TRBJ1-1, with no clear D. The CDR3 consists of 13 residues. Germline lookup yields CDR1 SQVTM and CDR2 ANQGSEA. The V end was cut by 4 bases, the J end by 6 bases, with 15 bases between.

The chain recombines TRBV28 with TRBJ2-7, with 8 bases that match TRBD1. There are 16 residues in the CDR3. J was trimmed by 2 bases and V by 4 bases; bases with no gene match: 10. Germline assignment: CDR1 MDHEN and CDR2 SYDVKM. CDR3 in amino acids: CASSYLGQERAYEQYF. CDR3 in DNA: TGTGCCAGCAGTTACCTGGGACAGGAGCGGGCCTACGAGCAGTACTTC.

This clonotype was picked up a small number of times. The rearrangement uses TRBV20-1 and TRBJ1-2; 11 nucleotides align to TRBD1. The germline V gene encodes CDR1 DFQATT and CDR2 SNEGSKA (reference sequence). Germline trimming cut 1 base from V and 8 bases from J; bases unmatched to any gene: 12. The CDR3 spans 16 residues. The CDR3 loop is CSARGDRGGSAVGYTF. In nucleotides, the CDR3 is TGCAGTGCTAGAGGGGACAGGGGGGGTTCCGCGGTGGGCTACACCTTC.

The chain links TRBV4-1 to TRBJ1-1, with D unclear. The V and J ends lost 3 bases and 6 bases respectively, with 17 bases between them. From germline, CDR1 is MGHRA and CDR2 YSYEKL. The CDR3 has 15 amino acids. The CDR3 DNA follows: TGCGCCAGCAGCCACCTTGGACGGACTGAGGCTGAAGCTTTCTTT. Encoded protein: CASSHLGRTEAEAFF.

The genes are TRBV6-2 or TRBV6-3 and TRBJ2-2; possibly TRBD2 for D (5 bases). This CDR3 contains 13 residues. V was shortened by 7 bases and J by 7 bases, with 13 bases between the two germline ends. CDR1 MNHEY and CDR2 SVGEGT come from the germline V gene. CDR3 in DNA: TGTGCCAGCACCATCGGGGATGGCGGGGAGCTGTTTTTT. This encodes CASTIGDGGELFF.

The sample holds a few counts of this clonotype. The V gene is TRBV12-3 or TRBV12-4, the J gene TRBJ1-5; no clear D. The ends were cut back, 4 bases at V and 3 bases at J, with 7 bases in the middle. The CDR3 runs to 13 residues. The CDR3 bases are TGTGCCAGCAGTTACTCGGTCAATCAGCCCCAGCATTTT. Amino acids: CASSYSVNQPQHF.

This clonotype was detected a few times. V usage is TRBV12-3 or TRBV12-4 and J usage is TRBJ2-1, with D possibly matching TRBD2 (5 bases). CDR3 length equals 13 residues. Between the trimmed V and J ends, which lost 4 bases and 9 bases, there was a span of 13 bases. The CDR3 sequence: CASSSGLGIEQFF. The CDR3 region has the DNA TGTGCCAGCAGTTCTGGACTCGGGATTGAGCAGTTCTTC.

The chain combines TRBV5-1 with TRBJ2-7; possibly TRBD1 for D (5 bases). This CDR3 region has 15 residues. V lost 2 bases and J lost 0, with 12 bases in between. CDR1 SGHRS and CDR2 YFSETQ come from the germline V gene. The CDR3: CASSFTGLGSYEQYF. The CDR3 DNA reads TGCGCCAGCAGCTTCACAGGCCTTGGCTCCTACGAGCAGTACTTC.

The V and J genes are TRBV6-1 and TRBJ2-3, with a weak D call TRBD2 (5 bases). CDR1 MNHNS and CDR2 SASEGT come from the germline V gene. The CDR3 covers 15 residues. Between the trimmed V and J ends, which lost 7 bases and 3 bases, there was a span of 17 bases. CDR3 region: CASTITSGVTDTQYF. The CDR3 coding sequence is TGTGCCAGCACCATTACTAGTGGTGTTACAGATACGCAGTATTTT.

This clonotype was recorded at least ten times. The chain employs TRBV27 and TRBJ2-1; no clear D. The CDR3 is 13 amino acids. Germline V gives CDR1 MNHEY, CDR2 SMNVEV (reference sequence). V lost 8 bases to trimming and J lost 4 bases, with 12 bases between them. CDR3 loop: CASSPPAYNEQFF. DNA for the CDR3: TGTGCCAGCTCACCACCAGCGTACAATGAGCAGTTCTTC.

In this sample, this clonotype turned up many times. Written as DNA, the CDR3 is TGTGCCAGCAGCCCCTTCCCTTCCCTCTATGGCTACACCTTC. Translation: CASSPFPSLYGYTF. The genes are TRBV12-3 or TRBV12-4 and TRBJ1-2; D is uncertain. The V gene lost 6 bases and the J gene lost 4 bases, with 15 bases spanning the gap. The CDR3 contains 14 residues.

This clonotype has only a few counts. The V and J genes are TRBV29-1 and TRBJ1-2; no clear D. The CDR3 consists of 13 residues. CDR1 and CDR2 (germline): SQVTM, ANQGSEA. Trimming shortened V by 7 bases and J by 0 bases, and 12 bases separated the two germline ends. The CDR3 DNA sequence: TGCAGCGCTGCCGACACAGCTAACTATGGCTACACCTTC. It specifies CSAADTANYGYTF.

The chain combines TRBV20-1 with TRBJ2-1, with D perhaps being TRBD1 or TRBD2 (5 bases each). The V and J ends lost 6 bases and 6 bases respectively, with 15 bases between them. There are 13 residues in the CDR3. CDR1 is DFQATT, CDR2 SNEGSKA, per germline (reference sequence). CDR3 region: CSAKAGGSNEQFF. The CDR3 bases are TGCAGTGCCAAGGCTGGGGGTTCCAATGAGCAGTTCTTC.

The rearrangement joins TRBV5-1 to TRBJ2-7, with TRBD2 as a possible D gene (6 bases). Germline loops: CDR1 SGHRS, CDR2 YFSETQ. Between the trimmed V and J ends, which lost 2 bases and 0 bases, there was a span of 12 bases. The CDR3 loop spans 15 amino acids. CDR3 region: CASSFGASASYEQYF. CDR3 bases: TGCGCCAGCAGCTTCGGGGCTAGCGCCTCCTACGAGCAGTACTTC.

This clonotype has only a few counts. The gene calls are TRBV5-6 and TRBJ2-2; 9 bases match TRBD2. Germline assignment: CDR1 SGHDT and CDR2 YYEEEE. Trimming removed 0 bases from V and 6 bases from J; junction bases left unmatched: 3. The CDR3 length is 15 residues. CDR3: CASSLVSGRPGELFF. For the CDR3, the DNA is TGTGCCAGCAGCTTGGTTAGCGGGAGACCCGGGGAGCTGTTTTTT.

CDR3 region: CASSRSGGGETAPQLFF. CDR3 DNA sequence: TGCGCCAGCAGCCGGAGCGGGGGGGGAGAGACCGCCCCGCAGCTGTTTTTT. The chain uses TRBV4-1 and TRBJ1-4; tentative D call: TRBD1 (5 bases). The CDR3 is made up of 17 amino acids. V shed 4 bases and J shed 14 bases, with 29 bases lying between them. Germline loops: CDR1 MGHRA, CDR2 YSYEKL.

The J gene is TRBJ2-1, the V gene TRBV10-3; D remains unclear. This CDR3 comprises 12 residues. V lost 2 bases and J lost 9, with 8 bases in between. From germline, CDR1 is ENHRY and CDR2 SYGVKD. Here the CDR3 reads CAISEGLSEQFF. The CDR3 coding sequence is TGTGCCATCAGTGAGGGCCTCAGTGAGCAGTTCTTC.

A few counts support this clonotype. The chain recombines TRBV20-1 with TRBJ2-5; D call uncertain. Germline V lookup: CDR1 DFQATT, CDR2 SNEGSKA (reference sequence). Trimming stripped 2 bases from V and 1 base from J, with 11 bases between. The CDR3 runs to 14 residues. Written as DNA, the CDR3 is TGCAGTGCTAGATCCCGACGGGTCCAAGAGACCCAGTACTTC. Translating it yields CSARSRRVQETQYF.

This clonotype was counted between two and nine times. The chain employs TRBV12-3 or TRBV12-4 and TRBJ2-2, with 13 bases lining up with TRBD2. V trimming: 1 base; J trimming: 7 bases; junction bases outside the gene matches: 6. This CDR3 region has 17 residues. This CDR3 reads CASSLEGLAGAGGELFF. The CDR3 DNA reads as TGTGCCAGCAGTTTAGAAGGACTAGCGGGGGCGGGCGGGGAGCTGTTTTTT.

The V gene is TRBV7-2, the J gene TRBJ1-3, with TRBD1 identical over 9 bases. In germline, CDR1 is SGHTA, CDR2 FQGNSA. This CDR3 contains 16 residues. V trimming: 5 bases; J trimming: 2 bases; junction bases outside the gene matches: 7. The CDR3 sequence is CASSPTGGLAGNTIYF. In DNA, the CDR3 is TGTGCCAGCAGCCCGACAGGGGGGTTGGCTGGAAACACCATATATTTT. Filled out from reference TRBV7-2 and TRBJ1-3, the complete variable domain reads GAGVSQSPSNKVTEKGKDVELRCDPISGHTALYWYRQSLGQGLEFLIYFQGNSAPDKSGLPSDRFSAERTGGSVSTLTIQRTQQEDSAVYLCASSPTGGLAGNTIYFGEGSWLTVV.